The 10 T cell receptor beta chains below come from one sample, sequenced in a study of somatic mutations in cytotoxic T cells in rheumatoid arthritis. Clones were sequenced by immunoSEQ multiplex PCR, and TCRdb holds only the in-frame ones, with some missing. Here the sample spans around 21,000 clones, about 77% being singletons. The sample taken for sequencing was CD8+ T cells sorted from blood. Receptor source: an adult with rheumatoid arthritis.

The chain links TRBV7-9 to TRBJ1-3; no definite D call. The CDR3 consists of 12 residues. With 8 bases removed from V and 8 bases from J, the gap between germline ends came to 13 bases. Germline-derived CDR1 and CDR2 are SEHNR and FQNEAQ (reference sequence). CDR3 residues: CASRIGGDTIYF. The CDR3 DNA reads as TGTGCCAGCCGAATTGGCGGGGACACCATATATTTT.

The chain recombines TRBV4-1 with TRBJ2-7; D ambiguous. Germline V lookup: CDR1 MGHRA, CDR2 YSYEKL. This CDR3 comprises 13 residues. Deletions cut 0 bases from V and 2 bases from J, with 5 bases between. In nucleotides, the CDR3 is TGCGCCAGCAGCCAAGAACTCCCCTACGAGCAGTACTTC. Translated: CASSQELPYEQYF.

This rearrangement joins TRBV13 to TRBJ2-1; D remains unclear. Trimming removed 8 bases at V and 5 bases at J, with 19 bases between. The germline CDR1 and CDR2 sequences are PRHDT and FYEKMQ (reference sequence). The CDR3 runs to 15 residues. The CDR3 coding sequence is TGTGCCAGCCGCCTAGGCCGCCCCTGGGACAATGAGCAGTTCTTC. Its protein is CASRLGRPWDNEQFF.

The table lists this clone with a count of one. The chain recombines TRBV5-1 with TRBJ1-5; D uncertain. Germline loops: CDR1 SGHRS, CDR2 YFSETQ. The CDR3 contains 16 residues. Trimming stripped 4 bases from V and 5 bases from J, with 19 bases between. The DNA of the CDR3 is TGCGCCAGCAGCCCAGAGCCCGGGCAGTTTTATCAGCCCCAGCATTTT. Translation: CASSPEPGQFYQPQHF.

V and J are TRBV5-1 and TRBJ1-2; 7 nucleotides line up with TRBD1. The trim removed 0 bases at V and 3 bases at J, leaving 8 bases unmatched. The V gene's germline CDR1 is SGHRS and CDR2 YFSETQ. The CDR3 spans 16 residues. Here the CDR3 reads CASSLGGTADHYGYTF. The CDR3 region has the DNA TGCGCCAGCAGCTTGGGTGGGACAGCTGACCACTATGGCTACACCTTC.

The chain uses TRBV27 and TRBJ2-7, with D tentatively TRBD1 (5 bases). The germline CDR1 and CDR2 sequences are MNHEY and SMNVEV (reference sequence). The CDR3 totals 14 residues. V gave up 5 bases and J gave up 2 bases, with 13 bases separating them. Written as DNA, the CDR3 is TGTGCCAGCAGTCCGACAGTTCGCCCCTACGAGCAGTACTTC. It yields the protein CASSPTVRPYEQYF.

This sequence joins TRBV7-2 and TRBJ2-7; perhaps D is TRBD1 or TRBD2 (5 bases each). V was clipped by 5 bases and J by 6 bases, with 8 bases between them. Germline V gives CDR1 SGHTA, CDR2 FQGNSA. This CDR3 has 11 residues. The CDR3 loop reads CASSPGTEQYF. In DNA form, the CDR3 reads TGTGCCAGCAGCCCGGGGACCGAGCAGTACTTC.

This rearrangement joins TRBV2 to TRBJ2-1, with TRBD1 matching over 9 bases. V was pared by 10 bases and J by 1 base, with 14 bases of the junction left unmatched. The CDR3 has 17 residues. Germline CDR1 and CDR2: SNHLY and FYNNEI. CDR3 nucleotides: TGTGCCAACGGAGGACAGGGGACTGAATGGTCCTACAATGAGCAGTTCTTC. Translated: CANGGQGTEWSYNEQFF.

This clone was seen only a few times. The rearrangement uses TRBV30 and TRBJ1-1, with TRBD1 as a possible D gene (5 bases). The CDR3 is 14 amino acids. Germline-derived CDR1 and CDR2 are GTSNPN and SVGIG (reference sequence). V lost 3 bases and J 4 bases, leaving 15 bases between the germline ends. CDR3: CAWRNLGGGTEAFF. CDR3 nucleotide sequence: TGTGCCTGGAGAAACCTCGGGGGAGGCACTGAAGCTTTCTTT.

The chain has TRBV7-3 and TRBJ1-2; D uncertain. This CDR3 contains 14 residues. The ends were cut back, 5 bases at V and 7 bases at J, with 17 bases in the middle. Germline V lookup: CDR1 SGHTA, CDR2 FQGTGA. Here the CDR3 reads CASSQGSSGGGYTF. CDR3 in DNA: TGTGCCAGCAGCCAAGGGTCGTCGGGAGGTGGCTACACCTTC.